Below are 9 T cell receptor beta chains sequenced from a single sample in a study of early T cells in non-severe SARS-CoV-2 infection. TCRdb re-called the 5' RACE reads with MiXCR, one entry per CDR3 protein. The data contain roughly 57,000 distinct CDR3 sequences, roughly an eighth of them singletons. Source material: whole blood. The source is an adult who was a healthcare worker with PCR-confirmed SARS-CoV-2 infection or an uninfected control (not recorded which).

This chain connects TRBV7-2 to TRBJ2-7; D gene ambiguous. CDR3 length equals 14 residues. V lost 5 bases, J lost 0 bases, and 11 bases lay in between. From germline, CDR1 is SGHTA and CDR2 FQGNSA. The chain's CDR3 is CASSPWPDSYEQYF. The CDR3 region has the DNA TGTGCCAGCAGCCCCTGGCCCGACTCCTACGAGCAGTACTTC.

The chain has TRBV6-1 and TRBJ2-5; D gene uncertain. V was shortened by 6 bases and J by 1 base, with 15 bases between the two germline ends. From germline, CDR1 is MNHNS and CDR2 SASEGT. The CDR3 extends over 15 amino acids. The CDR3 sequence: CASSALGGFQETQYF. The CDR3 nucleotides read TGTGCCAGCAGCGCTCTGGGTGGATTCCAAGAGACCCAGTACTTC.

This clonotype has just one count. This sequence joins TRBV9 and TRBJ1-1, with no clear D. The V gene's germline CDR1 is SGDLS and CDR2 YYNGEE. V shed 3 bases and J shed 0 bases, with 6 bases lying between them. This CDR3 comprises 13 residues. CDR3 DNA: TGTGCCAGCAGCGGGGCTGTGAACACTGAAGCTTTCTTT. This encodes CASSGAVNTEAFF. The whole variable domain, remainder taken from reference TRBV9 and TRBJ1-1, is DSGVTQTPKHLITATGQRVTLRCSPRSGDLSVYWYQQSLDQGLQFLIQYYNGEERAKGNILERFSAQQFPDLHSELNLSSLELGDSALYFCASSGAVNTEAFFGQGTRLTVV.

This clonotype showed up many times. The rearrangement joins TRBV5-1 to TRBJ2-7; D assignment may be TRBD1 or TRBD2 (6 bases each). CDR1 and CDR2 from the germline V gene are SGHRS and YFSETQ. V lost 3 bases and J lost 3, with 13 bases in between. The CDR3 runs to 14 residues. The CDR3 bases are TGCGCCAGCAGCTCGGAGGGGGGCTTCTACGAGCAGTACTTC. Translating it yields CASSSEGGFYEQYF.

V and J are TRBV2 and TRBJ2-7; either TRBD1 or TRBD2 may supply D (5 bases each). V lost 6 bases and J lost 4, with 16 bases in between. This CDR3 is 14 amino acids long. Germline CDR1 reads SNHLY; CDR2 reads FYNNEI. CDR3 nucleotides: TGTGCCAGCAGCTTCCGGGACGGACGTTACGAGCAGTACTTC. Translated: CASSFRDGRYEQYF.

This chain links TRBV28 with TRBJ2-1; 7 nucleotides agree with TRBD1. The CDR3 sequence is 14 residues long. V lost 2 bases and J lost 15; bases outside the gene matches: 13. CDR1 MDHEN and CDR2 SYDVKM come from the germline V gene. The CDR3: CASSLPPPTGLVFF. The CDR3 DNA reads as TGTGCCAGCAGTTTACCCCCCCCGACAGGGCTGGTGTTCTTC.

This chain links TRBV10-3 with TRBJ2-7; D call uncertain. V was trimmed by 2 bases and J by 3 bases, leaving 5 bases between them. Looked up from germline, CDR1 is ENHRY and CDR2 is SYGVKD. The CDR3 is made up of 12 amino acids. DNA of the CDR3: TGTGCCATCAGTGAGGTCGTCTACGAGCAGTACTTC. This sequence encodes CAISEVVYEQYF.

The gene calls are TRBV11-2 and TRBJ2-2, with 14 bases fitting TRBD2. The CDR3 contains 19 residues. CDR1 and CDR2 (germline): SGHAT, FQNNGV. V gave up 5 bases and J gave up 5 bases; unmatched junction bases: 13. CDR3 in amino acids: CASSLLGTSGGRSTGELFF. DNA for the CDR3: TGTGCCAGCAGCCTACTCGGGACTAGCGGGGGCCGGAGTACCGGGGAGCTGTTTTTT.

J is TRBJ2-7 and V is TRBV12-3 or TRBV12-4; no firm D call. The CDR3 consists of 15 residues. Trimming pared 6 bases from V and 0 bases from J, leaving 15 bases between. CDR3 coding DNA: TGTGCCAGCAGCCACGATGTTGGGGTCTCCTACGAGCAGTACTTC. Residues: CASSHDVGVSYEQYF.